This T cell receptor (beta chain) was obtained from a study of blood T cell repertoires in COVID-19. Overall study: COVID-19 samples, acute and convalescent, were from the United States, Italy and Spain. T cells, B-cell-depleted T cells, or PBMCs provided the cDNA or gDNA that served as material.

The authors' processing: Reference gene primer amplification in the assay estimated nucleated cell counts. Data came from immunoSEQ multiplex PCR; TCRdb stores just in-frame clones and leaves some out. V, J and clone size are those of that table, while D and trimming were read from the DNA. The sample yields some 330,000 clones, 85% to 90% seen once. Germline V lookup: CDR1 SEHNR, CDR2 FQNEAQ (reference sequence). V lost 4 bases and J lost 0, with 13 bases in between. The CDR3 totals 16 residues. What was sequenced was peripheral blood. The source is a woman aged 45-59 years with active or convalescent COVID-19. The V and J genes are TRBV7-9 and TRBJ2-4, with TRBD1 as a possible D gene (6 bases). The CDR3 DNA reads TGTGCCAGCAGCTCATCAGGGGCTGGAGCCAAAAACATTCAGTACTTC. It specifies CASSSSGAGAKNIQYF.